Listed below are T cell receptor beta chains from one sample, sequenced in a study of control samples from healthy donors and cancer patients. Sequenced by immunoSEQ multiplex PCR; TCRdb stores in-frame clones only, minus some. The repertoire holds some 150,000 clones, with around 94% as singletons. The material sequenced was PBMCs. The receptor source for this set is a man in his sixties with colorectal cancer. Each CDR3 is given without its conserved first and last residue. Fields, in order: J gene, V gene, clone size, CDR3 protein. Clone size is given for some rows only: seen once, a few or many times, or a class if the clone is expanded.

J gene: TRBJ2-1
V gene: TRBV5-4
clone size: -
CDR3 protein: ASTRGVGFNEQF

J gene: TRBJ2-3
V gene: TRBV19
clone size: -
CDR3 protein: ATSPGAGVTDTQY

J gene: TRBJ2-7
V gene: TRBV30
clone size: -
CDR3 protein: AWSQSYEQY

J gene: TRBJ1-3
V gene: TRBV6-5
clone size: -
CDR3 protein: ASKGTALSGNTIY

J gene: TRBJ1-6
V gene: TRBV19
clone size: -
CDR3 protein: ASSPVQGTSPLH

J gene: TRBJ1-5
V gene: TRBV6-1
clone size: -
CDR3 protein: ASRLGGAQH

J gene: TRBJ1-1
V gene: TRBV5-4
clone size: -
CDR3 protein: ASSLGPGQVGAF

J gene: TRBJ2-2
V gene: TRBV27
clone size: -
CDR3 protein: ASSPMGAGSGELF

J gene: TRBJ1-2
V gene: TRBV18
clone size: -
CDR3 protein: ASSPESGGYGYT

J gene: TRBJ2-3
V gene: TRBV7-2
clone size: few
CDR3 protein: ASSYYGPTDTQY

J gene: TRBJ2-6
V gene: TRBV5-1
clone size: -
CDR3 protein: ASSLSIAGANVLT

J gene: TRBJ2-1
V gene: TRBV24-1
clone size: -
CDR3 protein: ATKGSGGNEQF

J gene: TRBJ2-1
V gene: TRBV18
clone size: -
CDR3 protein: ASSPPGLAGRNEQF

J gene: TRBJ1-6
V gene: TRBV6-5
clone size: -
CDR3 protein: ASSLDRPKSPLH

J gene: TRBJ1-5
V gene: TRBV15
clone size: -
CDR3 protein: ATSARGQAGNQPQH

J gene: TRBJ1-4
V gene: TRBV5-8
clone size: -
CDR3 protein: ASSFGLEGLGNEKLF

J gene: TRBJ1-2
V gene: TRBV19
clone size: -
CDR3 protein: ASYRINYGYT

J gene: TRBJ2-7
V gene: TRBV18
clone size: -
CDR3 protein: ASSPNRDVSYEQY

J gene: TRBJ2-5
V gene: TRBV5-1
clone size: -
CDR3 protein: ASRVQETQY

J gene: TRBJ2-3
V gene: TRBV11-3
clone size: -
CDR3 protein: ASSLGRSTDTQY

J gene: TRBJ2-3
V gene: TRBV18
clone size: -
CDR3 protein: ASSPSPGRVGADTQY

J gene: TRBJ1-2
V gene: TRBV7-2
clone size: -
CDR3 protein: ASSDGTGLNIKSGYT

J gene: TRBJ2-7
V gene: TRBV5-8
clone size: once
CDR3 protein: ASSLALGSLYEQY

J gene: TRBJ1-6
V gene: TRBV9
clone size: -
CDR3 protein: ASSVSDRDNSPLH

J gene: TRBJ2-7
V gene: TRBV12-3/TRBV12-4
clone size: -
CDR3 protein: ASSLKYEQY

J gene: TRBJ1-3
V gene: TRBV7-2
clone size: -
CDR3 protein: ASSSSWGGGNTIY

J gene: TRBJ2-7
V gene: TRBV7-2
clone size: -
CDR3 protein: ASSPDWAPYEQY

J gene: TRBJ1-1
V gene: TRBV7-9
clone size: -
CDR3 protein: ASSSTGGEAF

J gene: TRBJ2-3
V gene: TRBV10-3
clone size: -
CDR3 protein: AISGVGRGSTDTQY

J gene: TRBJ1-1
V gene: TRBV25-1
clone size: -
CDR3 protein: ASSAGMEAEAF

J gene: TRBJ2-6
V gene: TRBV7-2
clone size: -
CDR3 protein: ASSLAGSFSGANVLT

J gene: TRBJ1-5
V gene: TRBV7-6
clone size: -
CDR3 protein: ASSLEQGDPYQPQH

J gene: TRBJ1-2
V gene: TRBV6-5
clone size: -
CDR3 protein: ASSYDATPGGDGYT

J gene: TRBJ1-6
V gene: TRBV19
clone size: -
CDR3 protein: ASRAGLSPLH

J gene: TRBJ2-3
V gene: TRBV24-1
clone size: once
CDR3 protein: ATSDSAFGGRNTDTQY

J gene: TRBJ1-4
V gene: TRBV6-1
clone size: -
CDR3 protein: ASSEGVRQSYNEKLF

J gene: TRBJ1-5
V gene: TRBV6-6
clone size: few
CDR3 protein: ASRPPGRNNQPQH

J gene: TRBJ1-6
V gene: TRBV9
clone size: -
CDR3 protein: ASSSSPSDNSPLH

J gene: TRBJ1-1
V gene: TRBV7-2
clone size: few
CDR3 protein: ASSLGAPEAF

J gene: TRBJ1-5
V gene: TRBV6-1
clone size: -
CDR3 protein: ASSEFGNQPQH

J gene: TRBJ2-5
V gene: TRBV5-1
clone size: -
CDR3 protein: ASSLEPEPSGTQY

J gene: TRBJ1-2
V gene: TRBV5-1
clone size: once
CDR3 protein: ASSLGQGVVYT

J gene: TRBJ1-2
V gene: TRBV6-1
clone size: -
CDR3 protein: ASSEGGYGYT

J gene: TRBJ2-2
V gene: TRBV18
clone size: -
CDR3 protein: ASSPPLRQGAGELF

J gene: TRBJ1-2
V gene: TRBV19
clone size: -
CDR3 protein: ASNIGTDNYGYT

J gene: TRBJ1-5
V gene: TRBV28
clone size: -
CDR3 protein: ASSSDREQDQPQH

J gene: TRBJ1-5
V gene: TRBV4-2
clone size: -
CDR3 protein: ASSQDGGSGGLNQPQH

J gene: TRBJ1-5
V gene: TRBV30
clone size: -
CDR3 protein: AWSVRGNQPQH

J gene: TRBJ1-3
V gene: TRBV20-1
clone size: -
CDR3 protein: SARSGNTIY

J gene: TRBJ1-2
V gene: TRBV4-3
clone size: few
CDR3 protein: ASSQDSGGYT

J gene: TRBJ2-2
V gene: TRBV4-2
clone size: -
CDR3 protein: ASSQDTFSGGNTGELF

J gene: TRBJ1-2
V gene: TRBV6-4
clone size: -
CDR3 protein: ASSDPWGGGYGYT

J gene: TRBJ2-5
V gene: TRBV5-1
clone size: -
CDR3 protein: ASSLGGFQETQY

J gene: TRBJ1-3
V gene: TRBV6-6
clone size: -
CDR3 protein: ASSYIGLNTIY

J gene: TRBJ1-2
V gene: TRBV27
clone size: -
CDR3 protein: ASPSGGSYT

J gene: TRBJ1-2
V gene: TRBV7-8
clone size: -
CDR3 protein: ASSTTGGRSNYGYT

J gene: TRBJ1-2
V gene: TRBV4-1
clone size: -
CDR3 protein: ASSPQANYGYT

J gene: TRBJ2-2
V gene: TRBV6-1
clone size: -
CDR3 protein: ASSEGREAGELF

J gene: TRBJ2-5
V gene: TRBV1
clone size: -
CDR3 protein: TSSQFIGQGRETQY